This T cell receptor (beta chain) stems from a study of blood T cells in healthy people across ages. Study conclusions and caveats: Comparison with aged donors showed that long-lived donors had more naive CD4+ cells and higher diversity.

The V gene's germline CDR1 is MNHEY and CDR2 SVGAGI. V shed 5 bases and J shed 4 bases, with 12 bases lying between them. There are 15 residues in the CDR3. A single count supports this clonotype. Its antigen is as yet unknown. Next came a second PCR, run for about 7 to 12 cycles, which used a sample-barcoded 5' primer along with a J-beta primer mix. TCRdb re-derived calls from the 5' RACE reads in MiXCR, one entry per CDR3 protein. Here the sample spans hundreds of thousands of distinct CDR3 sequences, roughly 44% being singletons. Input material: blood. This receptor was taken from a man aged 55 to 70 in good health. The chain joins TRBV6-5 to TRBJ2-6; possibly TRBD1 for D (6 bases). As DNA, the CDR3 is TGTGCCAGCAGTCACAGGGCAGACGGGGCCAACGTCCTGACTTTC. This codes for CASSHRADGANVLTF.